This T cell receptor (beta chain) stems from a study of cytomegalovirus exposure and HLA in healthy donors. The PCR had 60 Vbeta and 13 Jbeta primers. Assay: immunoSEQ multiplex PCR; the TCRdb copy retains only in-frame clones and omits some. This table holds hundreds of thousands of clones, around 85% found once. The CDR3 covers 14 residues. Germline CDR1 is SNHLY and CDR2 is FYNNEI. J was trimmed by 4 bases and V by 6 bases; bases with no gene match: 6. This receptor was taken from a girl aged 2-10 years in good health and CMV-seronegative. The sample comprised PBMCs. This chain uses TRBV2 with TRBJ1-5; 7 nucleotides match TRBD1. CDR3 loop: CASSWTGGNQPQHF. The CDR3 nucleotides are TGTGCCAGCAGCTGGACAGGCGGAAATCAGCCCCAGCATTTT.